This T cell receptor (beta chain) was identified during a study of somatic mutations in cytotoxic T cells in rheumatoid arthritis. Study-level information: Certain V beta antibody-stained T-cell populations, V beta1+ cells sequenced for TCRB among them, were flow-sorted to nearly 100% purity.

Study-wide results and caveats: Patients with a largest CD8+ clone exceeding 20% of CD8+ cells numbered about an eighth of the roughly 65.

Healthy control participants comprised blood donors of median age approximately 58 years (range about 21-75), of whom more than 50% were female. This CDR3 comprises 13 residues. The V gene lost 0 bases and the J gene lost 7 bases, with 7 bases spanning the gap. Germline V gene data show CDR1 as MNHEY and CDR2 as SMNVEV (reference sequence). This clone was seen just once. Its target is unknown. Other DNA sequences from this sample encode an identical CDR3 as well. Sequencing was performed with immunoSEQ multiplex PCR; in TCRdb, only in-frame clones are kept and a portion is missing. The table has 9,500 to 15,000 clones, roughly four fifths seen once.

V is TRBV27 and J is TRBJ2-1; tentatively, D is TRBD1 (5 bases). The clonotype comes from an older woman in good health. Sequencing was done on a sample of CD8+ T cells sorted from blood. This CDR3 reads CASSLSHRNEQFF. The DNA of the CDR3 is TGTGCCAGCAGTTTATCCCACAGGAATGAGCAGTTCTTC.